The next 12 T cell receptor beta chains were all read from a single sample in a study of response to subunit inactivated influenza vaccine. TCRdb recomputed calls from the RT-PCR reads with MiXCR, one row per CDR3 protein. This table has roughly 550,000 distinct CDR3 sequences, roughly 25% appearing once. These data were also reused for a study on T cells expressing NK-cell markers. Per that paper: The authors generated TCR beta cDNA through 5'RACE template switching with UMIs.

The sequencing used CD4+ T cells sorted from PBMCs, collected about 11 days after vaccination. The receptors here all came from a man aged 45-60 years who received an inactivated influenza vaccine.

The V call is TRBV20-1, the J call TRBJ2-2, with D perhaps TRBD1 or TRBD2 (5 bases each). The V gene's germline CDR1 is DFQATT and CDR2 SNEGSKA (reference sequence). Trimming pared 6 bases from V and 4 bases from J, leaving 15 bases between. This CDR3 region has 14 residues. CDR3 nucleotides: TGCAGTGCAAATTCCGGGACGGCCACCGGGGAGCTGTTTTTT. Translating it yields CSANSGTATGELFF.

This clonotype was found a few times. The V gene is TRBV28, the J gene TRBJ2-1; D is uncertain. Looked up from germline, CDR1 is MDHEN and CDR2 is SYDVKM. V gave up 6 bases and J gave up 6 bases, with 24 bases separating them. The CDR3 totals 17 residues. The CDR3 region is CASSELGVKTSPNEQFF. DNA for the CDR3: TGTGCCAGCAGCGAGTTGGGTGTGAAGACATCCCCCAATGAGCAGTTCTTC.

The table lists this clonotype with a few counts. In nucleotides, the CDR3 is TGTGCCACCTACCGGGAGTCCGTTAGTGAAAAACTGTTTTTT. This sequence encodes CATYRESVSEKLFF. The chain joins TRBV2 to TRBJ1-4; D is undetermined. V lost 10 bases to trimming and J lost 7 bases, with 19 bases between them. From germline, CDR1 is SNHLY and CDR2 FYNNEI. The CDR3 runs 14 residues.

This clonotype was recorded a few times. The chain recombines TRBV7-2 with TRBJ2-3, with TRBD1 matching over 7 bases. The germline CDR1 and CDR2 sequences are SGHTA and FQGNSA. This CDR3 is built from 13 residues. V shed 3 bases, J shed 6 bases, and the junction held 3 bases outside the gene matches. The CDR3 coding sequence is TGTGCCAGCAGCTTCGACAGGGTTGATACGCAGTATTTT. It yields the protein CASSFDRVDTQYF.

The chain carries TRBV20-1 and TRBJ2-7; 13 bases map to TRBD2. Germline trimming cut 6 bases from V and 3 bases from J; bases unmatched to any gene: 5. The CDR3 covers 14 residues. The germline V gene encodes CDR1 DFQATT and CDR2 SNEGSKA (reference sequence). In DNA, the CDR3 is TGCAGTGCAAGGACTAGCGGGAGTTTCTACGAGCAGTACTTC. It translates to CSARTSGSFYEQYF.

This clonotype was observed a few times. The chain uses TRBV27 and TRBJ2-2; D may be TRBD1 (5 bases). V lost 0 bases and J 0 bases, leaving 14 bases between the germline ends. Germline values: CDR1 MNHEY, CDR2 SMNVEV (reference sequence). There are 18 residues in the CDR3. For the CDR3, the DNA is TGTGCCAGCAGTTTATCGGCCAGGGCCTACTCGAACACCGGGGAGCTGTTTTTT. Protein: CASSLSARAYSNTGELFF.

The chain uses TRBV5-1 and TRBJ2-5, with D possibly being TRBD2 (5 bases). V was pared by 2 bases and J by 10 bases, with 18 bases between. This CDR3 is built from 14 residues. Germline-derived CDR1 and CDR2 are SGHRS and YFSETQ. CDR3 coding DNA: TGCGCCAGCAGCTTCGGGGTCGGCGAAGCAAACCAGTACTTC. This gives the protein CASSFGVGEANQYF.

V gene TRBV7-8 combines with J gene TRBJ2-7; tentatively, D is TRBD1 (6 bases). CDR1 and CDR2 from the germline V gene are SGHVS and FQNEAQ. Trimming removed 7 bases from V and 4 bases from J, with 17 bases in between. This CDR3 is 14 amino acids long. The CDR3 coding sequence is TGTGCCAGCACTACCAGGGTCGGACAGTACGAGCAGTACTTC. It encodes CASTTRVGQYEQYF.

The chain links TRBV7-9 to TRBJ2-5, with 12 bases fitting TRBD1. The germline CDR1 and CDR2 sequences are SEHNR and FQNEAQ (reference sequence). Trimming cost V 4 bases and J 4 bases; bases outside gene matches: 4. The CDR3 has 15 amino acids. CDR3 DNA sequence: TGTGCCAGCAGCTCGGGACAGGGGGCTTCAGAGACCCAGTACTTC. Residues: CASSSGQGASETQYF.

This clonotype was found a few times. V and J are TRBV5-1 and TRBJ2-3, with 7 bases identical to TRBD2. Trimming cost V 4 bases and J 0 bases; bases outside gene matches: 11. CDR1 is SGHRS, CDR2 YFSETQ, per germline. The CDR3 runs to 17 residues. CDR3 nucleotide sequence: TGCGCCAGCAGCCCCCGTGGGAGCGGGACCAGCACAGATACGCAGTATTTT. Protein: CASSPRGSGTSTDTQYF.

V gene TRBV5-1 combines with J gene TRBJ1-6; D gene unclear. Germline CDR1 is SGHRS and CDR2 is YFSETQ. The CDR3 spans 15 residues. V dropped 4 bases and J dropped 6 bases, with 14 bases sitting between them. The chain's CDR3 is CASSGELAANSPLHF. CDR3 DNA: TGCGCCAGCAGCGGGGAGTTGGCGGCTAATTCACCCCTCCACTTT.

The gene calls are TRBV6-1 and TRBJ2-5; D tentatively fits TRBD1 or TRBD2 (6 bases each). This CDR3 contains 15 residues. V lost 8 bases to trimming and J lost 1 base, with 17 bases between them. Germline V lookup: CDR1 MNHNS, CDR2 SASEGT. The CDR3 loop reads CASSQAGGRQETQYF. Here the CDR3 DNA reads TGTGCCAGCTCTCAAGCTGGGGGGCGCCAAGAGACCCAGTACTTC.